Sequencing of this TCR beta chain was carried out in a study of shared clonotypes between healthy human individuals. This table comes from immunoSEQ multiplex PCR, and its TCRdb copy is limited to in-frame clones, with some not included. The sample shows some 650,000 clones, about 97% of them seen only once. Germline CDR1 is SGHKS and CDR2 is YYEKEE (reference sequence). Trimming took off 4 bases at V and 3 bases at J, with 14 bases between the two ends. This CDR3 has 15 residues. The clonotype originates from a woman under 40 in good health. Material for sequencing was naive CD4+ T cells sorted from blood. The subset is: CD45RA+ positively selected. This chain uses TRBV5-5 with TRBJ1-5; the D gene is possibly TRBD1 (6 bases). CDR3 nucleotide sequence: TGTGCCAGCAGCGCGAAGACAGGATCCAATCAGCCCCAGCATTTT. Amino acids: CASSAKTGSNQPQHF. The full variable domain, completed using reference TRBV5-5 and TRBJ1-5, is DAGVTQSPTHLIKTRGQQVTLRCSPISGHKSVSWYQQVLGQGPQFIFQYYEKEERGRGNFPDRFSARQFPNYSSELNVNALLLGDSALYLCASSAKTGSNQPQHFGDGTRLSIL.